What follows describes a single T cell receptor beta chain. Some clones are missing from TCRdb's copy, which holds only in-frame ones; the method was immunoSEQ multiplex PCR. The sample holds 2 million to 2.5 million clones, 80% to 95% seen once. Trimming took 7 bases from V and 3 from J, leaving 18 bases between them. Germline V gives CDR1 SGHRS, CDR2 YFSETQ. The CDR3 runs 15 residues. The data are from a study of shared clonotypes between healthy human individuals. The specimen sequenced was naive CD4+ T cells from PBMCs. The subset here: CD45RA+ positively selected. This receptor was obtained from a young man in good health. Some clones in this sample may be carry-over from other donors' samples. The rearrangement joins TRBV5-1 to TRBJ2-3; tentative D call: TRBD2 (6 bases). CDR3 sequence: CASFQGPGRTDTQYF. The CDR3 nucleotides are TGCGCCAGCTTCCAAGGGCCAGGGAGGACAGATACGCAGTATTTT.